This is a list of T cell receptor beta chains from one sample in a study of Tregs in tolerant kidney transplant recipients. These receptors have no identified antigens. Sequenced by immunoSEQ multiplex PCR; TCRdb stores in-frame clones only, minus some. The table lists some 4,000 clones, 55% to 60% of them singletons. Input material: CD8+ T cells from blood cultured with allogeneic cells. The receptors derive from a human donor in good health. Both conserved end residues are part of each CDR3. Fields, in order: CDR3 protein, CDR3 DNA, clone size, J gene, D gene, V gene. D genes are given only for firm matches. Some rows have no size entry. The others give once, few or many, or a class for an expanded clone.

cdr3_aa: CASSGRGTGVTDTQYF
cdr3_nt: TGCGCCAGCAGCGGCCGTGGGACAGGGGTTACAGATACGCAGTATTTT
clone_size: few
j_call: TRBJ2-3
d_call: TRBD1
v_call: TRBV5-1

cdr3_aa: CASSQDVGYEQYF
cdr3_nt: TGCGCCAGCAGCCAAGATGTAGGGTACGAGCAGTACTTC
clone_size: .
j_call: TRBJ2-7
d_call: .
v_call: TRBV4-1

cdr3_aa: CASSDHHSSGNTIYF
cdr3_nt: TGTGCCAGCAGCGATCACCATAGCTCTGGAAACACCATATATTTT
clone_size: .
j_call: TRBJ1-3
d_call: .
v_call: TRBV9

cdr3_aa: CASSLVVTRKTYGYTF
cdr3_nt: TGTGCCAGCAGCCTTGTGGTTACCCGAAAGACCTATGGCTACACCTTC
clone_size: .
j_call: TRBJ1-2
d_call: .
v_call: TRBV7-8

cdr3_aa: CASSIRSGSGQYF
cdr3_nt: TGTGCCAGTAGTATACGTAGCGGCAGCGGGCAGTACTTC
clone_size: .
j_call: TRBJ2-7
d_call: .
v_call: TRBV19

cdr3_aa: CASSLVMGAEYGYTF
cdr3_nt: TGTGCCAGCAGCTTGGTTATGGGGGCAGAATATGGCTACACCTTC
clone_size: .
j_call: TRBJ1-2
d_call: .
v_call: TRBV5-5

cdr3_aa: CASSYRPGQTYGYTF
cdr3_nt: TGTGCCAGCAGCTACCGACCGGGACAGACTTATGGCTACACCTTC
clone_size: few
j_call: TRBJ1-2
d_call: TRBD1
v_call: TRBV5-5

cdr3_aa: CSVEGQVSYEQYF
cdr3_nt: TGCAGCGTTGAGGGACAGGTCTCCTACGAGCAGTACTTC
clone_size: .
j_call: TRBJ2-7
d_call: TRBD1
v_call: TRBV29-1

cdr3_aa: CASRRIYADRNYGYTF
cdr3_nt: TGTGCCAGCAGAAGAATTTATGCGGACAGGAACTATGGCTACACCTTC
clone_size: .
j_call: TRBJ1-2
d_call: TRBD1
v_call: TRBV27

cdr3_aa: CAWSDHGNTEAFF
cdr3_nt: TGTGCCTGGAGTGACCATGGGAACACTGAAGCTTTCTTT
clone_size: few
j_call: TRBJ1-1
d_call: .
v_call: TRBV30

cdr3_aa: CASSLDSGNEQFF
cdr3_nt: TGTGCCAGCAGCTTAGATAGCGGAAATGAGCAGTTCTTC
clone_size: few
j_call: TRBJ2-1
d_call: .
v_call: TRBV7-9

cdr3_aa: CAGEGLPRTQYF
cdr3_nt: TGTGCTGGCGAAGGACTCCCCCGGACCCAGTACTTC
clone_size: few
j_call: TRBJ2-5
d_call: .
v_call: TRBV7-9

cdr3_aa: CATSRDRGSYEQYF
cdr3_nt: TGTGCCACCAGCAGGGACAGGGGCTCCTACGAGCAGTACTTC
clone_size: .
j_call: TRBJ2-7
d_call: TRBD1
v_call: TRBV15

cdr3_aa: CASSLGTSGYNEQFF
cdr3_nt: TGTGCCAGCAGCTTAGGGACTAGCGGATACAATGAGCAGTTCTTC
clone_size: few
j_call: TRBJ2-1
d_call: TRBD2
v_call: TRBV13

cdr3_aa: CASSFGTGTGNEQFF
cdr3_nt: TGTGCCAGCAGCTTCGGGACAGGGACGGGCAATGAGCAGTTCTTC
clone_size: .
j_call: TRBJ2-1
d_call: TRBD1
v_call: TRBV5-6

cdr3_aa: CASSELRGRWGTGELFF
cdr3_nt: TGTGCCAGCAGTGAATTGAGGGGGCGGTGGGGCACCGGGGAGCTGTTTTTT
clone_size: .
j_call: TRBJ2-2
d_call: TRBD1
v_call: TRBV2

cdr3_aa: CASSYAQGGNIQYF
cdr3_nt: TGTGCCAGCAGTTACGCACAGGGGGGGAACATTCAGTACTTC
clone_size: .
j_call: TRBJ2-4
d_call: .
v_call: TRBV6-5

cdr3_aa: CASSSTTGDYEQYF
cdr3_nt: TGTGCCAGCAGTAGCACGACAGGGGACTACGAGCAGTACTTC
clone_size: .
j_call: TRBJ2-7
d_call: TRBD1
v_call: TRBV27

cdr3_aa: CATREGENNEQFF
cdr3_nt: TGTGCCACCAGGGAGGGGGAGAACAATGAGCAGTTCTTC
clone_size: .
j_call: TRBJ2-1
d_call: .
v_call: TRBV15

cdr3_aa: CASSLLAGGGTDTQYF
cdr3_nt: TGTGCCAGCAGCCTCTTAGCGGGAGGGGGTACAGATACGCAGTATTTT
clone_size: few
j_call: TRBJ2-3
d_call: TRBD2
v_call: TRBV7-6

cdr3_aa: CASSPRTSRAYEQYF
cdr3_nt: TGTGCCAGCAGCCCCCGGACTAGCAGGGCCTACGAGCAGTACTTC
clone_size: .
j_call: TRBJ2-7
d_call: TRBD2
v_call: TRBV7-9

cdr3_aa: CASSLDLAQLAKNIQYF
cdr3_nt: TGTGCCAGCAGCTTGGACCTCGCCCAGCTAGCCAAAAACATTCAGTACTTC
clone_size: .
j_call: TRBJ2-4
d_call: .
v_call: TRBV5-4

cdr3_aa: CSVVGSGGNTIYF
cdr3_nt: TGCAGCGTTGTCGGCAGCGGTGGAAACACCATATATTTT
clone_size: .
j_call: TRBJ1-3
d_call: .
v_call: TRBV29-1

cdr3_aa: CASSPFPGQDTQYF
cdr3_nt: TGTGCCAGCAGCCCCTTCCCCGGGCAAGATACGCAGTATTTT
clone_size: few
j_call: TRBJ2-3
d_call: .
v_call: TRBV7-6

cdr3_aa: CASSAVGDINQPQHF
cdr3_nt: TGTGCCAGTAGCGCGGTGGGGGATATAAATCAGCCCCAGCATTTT
clone_size: .
j_call: TRBJ1-5
d_call: .
v_call: TRBV19

cdr3_aa: CASSRTGYYEQYF
cdr3_nt: TGTGCCAGCAGCCGGACAGGGTACTACGAGCAGTACTTC
clone_size: .
j_call: TRBJ2-7
d_call: TRBD1
v_call: TRBV5-6

cdr3_aa: CASSIGLAGVGEQYF
cdr3_nt: TGTGCCAGTAGTATTGGCCTAGCGGGAGTAGGCGAGCAGTACTTC
clone_size: .
j_call: TRBJ2-7
d_call: TRBD2
v_call: TRBV19

cdr3_aa: CASSLRQGATEAFF
cdr3_nt: TGCGCCAGCAGCTTGCGACAGGGGGCCACTGAAGCTTTCTTT
clone_size: few
j_call: TRBJ1-1
d_call: TRBD1
v_call: TRBV5-1

cdr3_aa: CASSEGLGGNEQFF
cdr3_nt: TGTGCCAGCAGTGAGGGACTAGGCGGCAATGAGCAGTTCTTC
clone_size: .
j_call: TRBJ2-1
d_call: TRBD2
v_call: TRBV2

cdr3_aa: CSSLVANTGELFF
cdr3_nt: TGCAGCTCTTTGGTGGCGAACACCGGGGAGCTGTTTTTT
clone_size: .
j_call: TRBJ2-2
d_call: .
v_call: TRBV29-1

cdr3_aa: CASSIGQGSEQYF
cdr3_nt: TGTGCCAGTAGTATCGGCCAGGGGAGCGAGCAGTACTTC
clone_size: few
j_call: TRBJ2-7
d_call: .
v_call: TRBV19

cdr3_aa: CASSAQGEAVGGYTF
cdr3_nt: TGTGCCAGCAGTGCCCAGGGGGAAGCAGTGGGAGGCTACACCTTC
clone_size: .
j_call: TRBJ1-2
d_call: TRBD1
v_call: TRBV6-5

cdr3_aa: CASSVGDRLFPNEQFF
cdr3_nt: TGTGCCAGCAGTGTAGGGGACAGATTATTTCCCAATGAGCAGTTCTTC
clone_size: .
j_call: TRBJ2-1
d_call: TRBD1
v_call: TRBV27

cdr3_aa: CASSPWGMVDQAFF
cdr3_nt: TGTGCCAGCAGCCCCTGGGGGATGGTCGACCAAGCTTTCTTT
clone_size: few
j_call: TRBJ1-1
d_call: .
v_call: TRBV5-4

cdr3_aa: CASSQDSGTTFYGYTF
cdr3_nt: TGTGCCAGCAGCCAAGATTCTGGGACAACATTTTATGGCTACACCTTC
clone_size: .
j_call: TRBJ1-2
d_call: .
v_call: TRBV4-2

cdr3_aa: CASSFLPGGEQFF
cdr3_nt: TGTGCCAGCAGCTTCCTCCCGGGGGGTGAGCAGTTCTTC
clone_size: .
j_call: TRBJ2-1
d_call: TRBD2
v_call: TRBV7-2

cdr3_aa: CASSAPRTKPNTGELFF
cdr3_nt: TGTGCCAGCAGCGCCCCCCGGACAAAACCGAACACCGGGGAGCTGTTTTTT
clone_size: few
j_call: TRBJ2-2
d_call: .
v_call: TRBV9

cdr3_aa: CSVRGGVNEKLFF
cdr3_nt: TGCAGCGTGAGGGGAGGTGTTAATGAAAAACTGTTTTTT
clone_size: .
j_call: TRBJ1-4
d_call: .
v_call: TRBV29-1

cdr3_aa: CAIGPGTGGRNQPQHF
cdr3_nt: TGTGCCATCGGTCCCGGGACAGGGGGCCGCAATCAGCCCCAGCATTTT
clone_size: .
j_call: TRBJ1-5
d_call: TRBD1
v_call: TRBV10-3

cdr3_aa: CASSPPGGLNYEQYF
cdr3_nt: TGCGCCAGCAGCCCCCCAGGGGGGTTAAACTACGAGCAGTACTTC
clone_size: .
j_call: TRBJ2-7
d_call: .
v_call: TRBV4-1

cdr3_aa: CASSPFSGGDTGELFF
cdr3_nt: TGTGCCAGCAGCCCCTTTAGCGGGGGGGACACCGGGGAGCTGTTTTTT
clone_size: .
j_call: TRBJ2-2
d_call: TRBD2
v_call: TRBV7-9

cdr3_aa: CASSFLDGSRGYTF
cdr3_nt: TGTGCCAGCAGTTTCCTGGACGGGTCTCGTGGCTACACCTTC
clone_size: once
j_call: TRBJ1-2
d_call: .
v_call: TRBV6-5

cdr3_aa: CASSEGTGELFF
cdr3_nt: TGCGCCAGCAGTGAGGGGACCGGGGAGCTGTTTTTT
clone_size: once
j_call: TRBJ2-2
d_call: .
v_call: TRBV10-2

cdr3_aa: CASSDDPGTVRYEQYF
cdr3_nt: TGTGCCAGCAGCGACGACCCGGGGACAGTACGCTACGAGCAGTACTTC
clone_size: .
j_call: TRBJ2-7
d_call: TRBD1
v_call: TRBV9

cdr3_aa: CASSLLVEQFF
cdr3_nt: TGTGCCAGCAGCTTGTTGGTTGAGCAGTTCTTC
clone_size: .
j_call: TRBJ2-1
d_call: .
v_call: TRBV5-5

cdr3_aa: CASSFGPGGSEQYF
cdr3_nt: TGTGCCAGCAGCTTTGGTCCAGGAGGATCGGAGCAGTACTTC
clone_size: .
j_call: TRBJ2-7
d_call: .
v_call: TRBV13

cdr3_aa: CSVEEESGNEQYF
cdr3_nt: TGCAGCGTTGAAGAGGAGTCGGGGAACGAGCAGTACTTC
clone_size: large
j_call: TRBJ2-7
d_call: .
v_call: TRBV29-1

cdr3_aa: CASSILGNSYNEQFF
cdr3_nt: TGTGCCAGTAGTATATTAGGGAACTCCTACAATGAGCAGTTCTTC
clone_size: .
j_call: TRBJ2-1
d_call: .
v_call: TRBV19

cdr3_aa: CSVGGAPFSGNTIYF
cdr3_nt: TGCAGCGTTGGGGGAGCCCCTTTCTCTGGAAACACCATATATTTT
clone_size: .
j_call: TRBJ1-3
d_call: .
v_call: TRBV29-1

cdr3_aa: CASSIWQNTEAFF
cdr3_nt: TGTGCCAGTAGTATCTGGCAGAACACTGAAGCTTTCTTT
clone_size: .
j_call: TRBJ1-1
d_call: .
v_call: TRBV19

cdr3_aa: CASSFPSGTYEQYF
cdr3_nt: TGTGCCAGCAGCTTTCCTAGCGGTACCTACGAGCAGTACTTC
clone_size: .
j_call: TRBJ2-7
d_call: TRBD2
v_call: TRBV11-2

cdr3_aa: CASSFPDPAYYNEQFF
cdr3_nt: TGTGCCAGCAGTTTTCCCGATCCGGCTTATTACAATGAGCAGTTCTTC
clone_size: .
j_call: TRBJ2-1
d_call: .
v_call: TRBV27

cdr3_aa: CASTPDSQNQPQHF
cdr3_nt: TGTGCCAGCACCCCGGACAGTCAGAATCAGCCCCAGCATTTT
clone_size: once
j_call: TRBJ1-5
d_call: .
v_call: TRBV6-9